This entry lists 25 T cell receptor beta chains sequenced from one sample in a study of blood T cell repertoires in COVID-19. The data were produced by immunoSEQ multiplex PCR, yet TCRdb's version contains in-frame clones alone and is incomplete. This table holds about 480,000 clones, roughly 89% found once. Material: peripheral blood. All receptors derive from a woman in her twenties or thirties with acute or convalescent COVID-19.

The chain links TRBV5-1 to TRBJ1-2; D call uncertain. The V and J ends lost 0 bases and 11 bases respectively, with 17 bases between them. Germline-derived CDR1 and CDR2 are SGHRS and YFSETQ. This CDR3 is built from 14 residues. The CDR3 reads CASSLDGTLLGYTF. The CDR3 DNA follows: TGCGCCAGCAGCTTGGACGGAACCCTCCTCGGGTACACCTTC.

This chain uses TRBV11-2 with TRBJ2-3; D uncertain. CDR3 length: 15 amino acids. Deletions cut 1 base from V and 2 bases from J, with 10 bases between. Germline V CDR1 and CDR2: SGHAT, FQNNGV. The CDR3 DNA is TGTGCCAGCAGCTTAGGAGAACCACCCACAGATACGCAGTATTTT. Its translation: CASSLGEPPTDTQYF.

This clone occurred once. V is TRBV6-6 and J is TRBJ2-7, with D perhaps matching TRBD1 (6 bases). Deletions cut 0 bases from V and 6 bases from J, with 12 bases between. Germline CDR1 is MNHNY and CDR2 is SVGAGI (reference sequence). The CDR3 extends over 14 amino acids. This CDR3 is CASSYSTGWREQYF. For the CDR3, the DNA is TGTGCCAGCAGTTACTCGACAGGTTGGCGCGAGCAGTACTTC.

The rearrangement links TRBV3-1 (or the pseudogene TRBV3-2) to TRBJ2-6, with D possibly matching TRBD2 (6 bases). In germline, CDR1 is LGHDT, CDR2 YNNKEL (reference sequence). This CDR3 region has 15 residues. Trimming took off 4 bases at V and 0 bases at J, with 7 bases between the two ends. CDR3: CASSRGVSGANVLTF. The CDR3 DNA reads as TGTGCCAGCAGCCGGGGGGTCTCTGGGGCCAACGTCCTGACTTTC.

The chain uses TRBV28 and TRBJ2-7; D is unresolved. Germline assignment: CDR1 MDHEN and CDR2 SYDVKM. The CDR3 extends over 14 amino acids. The ends were cut back, 3 bases at V and 0 bases at J, with 9 bases in the middle. The CDR3 sequence is CASSFQRYSYEQYF. The CDR3 DNA sequence: TGTGCCAGCAGTTTTCAGCGATACTCCTACGAGCAGTACTTC. Full variable domain (missing parts from reference TRBV28 and TRBJ2-7): DVKVTQSSRYLVKRTGEKVFLECVQDMDHENMFWYRQDPGLGLRLIYFSYDVKMKEKGDIPEGYSVSREKKERFSLILESASTNQTSMYLCASSFQRYSYEQYFGPGTRLTVT.

The genes are TRBV30 and TRBJ2-7; a possible D gene is TRBD2 (5 bases). This CDR3 comprises 14 residues. Germline lookup yields CDR1 GTSNPN and CDR2 SVGIG (reference sequence). Between the trimmed V and J ends, which lost 2 bases and 0 bases, there was a span of 11 bases. The CDR3: CAWSPGYSSYEQYF. CDR3 in DNA: TGTGCCTGGAGTCCGGGGTACAGCTCCTACGAGCAGTACTTC.

The chain carries TRBV30 and TRBJ2-3, with 9 bases that match TRBD2. The germline gives CDR1 GTSNPN, CDR2 SVGIG (reference sequence). The V segment lost 0 bases and the J segment 1 base; nucleotides outside the gene matches: 5. This CDR3 comprises 16 residues. The CDR3 here is CAWSVRERGGTDTQYF. CDR3 nucleotides: TGTGCCTGGAGTGTACGAGAGCGGGGGGGCACAGATACGCAGTATTTT.

V is TRBV2 and J is TRBJ2-1; D uncertain. CDR1 is SNHLY, CDR2 FYNNEI, per germline. The CDR3 covers 13 residues. Trimming removed 6 bases at V and 4 bases at J, with 10 bases between. The CDR3 is CASSKEAYNEQFF. The CDR3 bases are TGTGCCAGCAGCAAAGAGGCTTACAATGAGCAGTTCTTC.

This clone was counted once. This rearrangement joins TRBV4-1 to TRBJ2-5, with 7 bases fitting TRBD2. V was pared by 1 base and J by 5 bases, with 10 bases of the junction left unmatched. CDR3 length: 16 amino acids. Germline V CDR1 and CDR2: MGHRA, YSYEKL. The CDR3 region is CASSQVRAGMGETQYF. CDR3 in DNA: TGCGCCAGCAGCCAAGTAAGAGCGGGGATGGGGGAGACCCAGTACTTC.

This chain uses TRBV4-2 with TRBJ1-2, with a weak D call TRBD1 (5 bases). This CDR3 is 15 amino acids long. CDR1 and CDR2 (germline): LGHNA, YNFKEQ. The V end lost 2 bases, the J end lost 3 bases, and 13 bases lay between the germline ends. The CDR3 region has the DNA TGTGCCAGCAGCCAACAGCCGGGACTACACTATGGCTACACCTTC. The encoded protein is CASSQQPGLHYGYTF.

This chain uses TRBV27 with TRBJ2-7; D perhaps matches TRBD1 (6 bases). The CDR3 sequence is 15 residues long. Between the trimmed V and J ends, which lost 2 bases and 0 bases, there was a span of 11 bases. CDR1 and CDR2 from the germline V gene are MNHEY and SMNVEV (reference sequence). The CDR3 DNA follows: TGTGCCAGCAGTTTACGTTGGGACAACTCCTACGAGCAGTACTTC. The encoded protein is CASSLRWDNSYEQYF.

V gene TRBV5-8 combines with J gene TRBJ2-1; possibly TRBD2 for D (6 bases). V lost 4 bases and J lost 9, with 11 bases in between. Germline lookup yields CDR1 SGHTS and CDR2 YDEGEE. This CDR3 contains 12 residues. CDR3: CASSQRRGEQFF. The CDR3 DNA reads TGTGCCAGCAGCCAGAGGAGGGGTGAGCAGTTCTTC. Combining the CDR3 with reference TRBV5-8 and TRBJ2-1 gives the whole variable domain EAGVTQSPTHLIKTRGQQATLRCSPISGHTSVYWYQQALGLGLQFLLWYDEGEERNRGNFPPRFSGRQFPNYSSELNVNALELEDSALYLCASSQRRGEQFFGPGTRLTVL.

The rearrangement links TRBV27 to TRBJ2-7; TRBD1 aligns across 9 bases. With V trimmed by 8 bases and J by 4 bases, 3 bases remained unmatched. Germline V gives CDR1 MNHEY, CDR2 SMNVEV (reference sequence). This CDR3 is 12 amino acids long. The CDR3, as DNA: TGTGCCAGCTCTGGGACAGGGTACGAGCAGTACTTC. Its protein is CASSGTGYEQYF.

The chain links TRBV19 to TRBJ1-5, with D possibly TRBD1 on 5 matching bases. The CDR3 extends over 15 amino acids. The V gene's germline CDR1 is LNHDA and CDR2 SQIVND (reference sequence). V was cut by 1 base and J by 3 bases, with 10 bases left in between. CDR3 bases: TGTGCCAGTAGTATAGTTGACAGAGACAATCAGCCCCAGCATTTT. It translates to CASSIVDRDNQPQHF.

The V gene is TRBV29-1, the J gene TRBJ1-1, with 7 positions matching TRBD1. This CDR3 has 12 amino acids. Per the germline V gene, CDR1 is SQVTM and CDR2 is ANQGSEA. Trimming removed 4 bases from V and 7 bases from J; junction bases left unmatched: 6. CDR3 sequence (DNA): TGCAGCGTTGGACAGGGTCTCATTGAAGCTTTCTTT. Translating gives CSVGQGLIEAFF.

The chain has TRBV4-1 and TRBJ2-1; tentative D call: TRBD2 (6 bases). The germline V gene encodes CDR1 MGHRA and CDR2 YSYEKL. V was clipped by 0 bases and J by 6 bases, with 18 bases between them. The CDR3 spans 17 residues. CDR3 loop: CASSQDPPKRRGNEQFF. The DNA of the CDR3 is TGCGCCAGCAGCCAAGATCCCCCCAAGCGGCGGGGCAATGAGCAGTTCTTC.

The chain combines TRBV7-9 with TRBJ1-1; D may be TRBD1 (6 bases). CDR3 size: 12 residues. V lost 5 bases, J lost 5 bases, and 9 bases lay in between. Germline V gene lookup returns CDR1 SEHNR and CDR2 FQNEAQ (reference sequence). The CDR3 DNA is TGTGCCAGCAGCCAGGGGTCAACTGAAGCTTTCTTT. This codes for CASSQGSTEAFF.

The V and J genes are TRBV5-5 and TRBJ2-5; D is unclear. V lost 2 bases to trimming and J lost 0 bases, with 8 bases between them. The V gene's germline CDR1 is SGHKS and CDR2 YYEKEE (reference sequence). The CDR3 runs to 14 residues. The CDR3 region has the DNA TGTGCCAGCAGCTTCCTTTCGTACCAAGAGACCCAGTACTTC. Its translation: CASSFLSYQETQYF.

J is TRBJ2-5 and V is TRBV11-1; a possible D gene is TRBD1 (5 bases). The length of the CDR3 is 13 residues. V was clipped by 6 bases and J by 5 bases, with 13 bases between them. CDR1 SGHAT and CDR2 FQDESV come from the germline V gene (reference sequence). The CDR3 DNA sequence: TGTGCCAGCAGTCCTCAGGGTGGGGAGACCCAGTACTTC. The encoded protein is CASSPQGGETQYF.

The V call is TRBV7-9, the J call TRBJ2-7; the D is unclear. Trimming removed 2 bases from V and 3 bases from J, with 8 bases in between. This CDR3 spans 13 amino acids. Germline V gene data show CDR1 as SEHNR and CDR2 as FQNEAQ (reference sequence). The CDR3 nucleotides are TGTGCCAGCAGCTTACTCTCAGTCTACGAGCAGTACTTC. Translated, it gives CASSLLSVYEQYF.

The rearrangement joins TRBV5-4 to TRBJ2-7, with D possibly being TRBD1 (6 bases). V was clipped by 1 base and J by 3 bases, with 11 bases between them. The germline V gene encodes CDR1 SGHNT and CDR2 YYREEE (reference sequence). The CDR3 contains 14 residues. The CDR3 DNA follows: TGTGCCAGCAGCTTGAAACAGGGTAACTACGAGCAGTACTTC. It yields the protein CASSLKQGNYEQYF.

This chain joins TRBV27 and TRBJ1-6; TRBD1 agrees at 10 bases. The V gene end was trimmed by 6 bases and the J gene end by 10 bases; junction bases not matched to a gene: 6. CDR3 length: 14 amino acids. The germline CDR1 and CDR2 sequences are MNHEY and SMNVEV (reference sequence). The CDR3 DNA follows: TGTGCCAGCAGAAGACAGGGGGCGGAATCACCCCTCCACTTT. It encodes CASRRQGAESPLHF.

This clone has a single count. The CDR3 here is CASSLGGTAIGEKLFF. The CDR3 DNA is TGTGCCAGCAGCTTAGGGGGGACAGCAATCGGGGAAAAACTGTTTTTT. V usage is TRBV7-9 and J usage is TRBJ1-4, with 7 bases aligning to TRBD1. The CDR3 totals 16 residues. Trimming cost V 1 base and J 8 bases; bases outside gene matches: 10. CDR1 and CDR2 from the germline V gene are SEHNR and FQNEAQ (reference sequence).

The chain uses TRBV10-3 and TRBJ1-1; D may be TRBD1 (5 bases). V was shortened by 10 bases and J by 4 bases, with 13 bases between the two germline ends. The CDR3 sequence is 12 residues long. CDR1 ENHRY and CDR2 SYGVKD come from the germline V gene. The CDR3 coding sequence is TGTGCCACCCTTACGGGGGGCACTGAAGCTTTCTTT. Translated, it gives CATLTGGTEAFF.

V is TRBV3-1 (or the pseudogene TRBV3-2) and J is TRBJ2-7; tentative D call: TRBD2 (5 bases). Germline lookup yields CDR1 LGHDT and CDR2 YNNKEL (reference sequence). Trimming removed 0 bases at V and 2 bases at J, with 17 bases between. This CDR3 region has 17 residues. CDR3 residues: CASSQDTQTIMTYEQYF. CDR3 coding DNA: TGTGCCAGCAGCCAAGATACTCAGACTATTATGACCTACGAGCAGTACTTC.